This is a list of T cell receptor beta chains from one sample in a study of T cells in Graves' hyperthyroidism and ophthalmopathy. TCRdb re-called the multiplex PCR reads with MiXCR, one entry per CDR3 protein. In the table there are roughly 550,000 distinct CDR3 sequences, 15% to 20% of which are singletons. Sequenced sample: blood. These receptors all stem from a woman aged 25 to 39 with Graves' ophthalmopathy. Both conserved end residues are part of each CDR3. The order of the fields is clone size, J gene, D gene, V gene, CDR3 length, CDR3 DNA, CDR3 protein. A D gene is named only where the DNA matches it firmly. Some rows have no size entry. The others give once, few or many, or a class for an expanded clone.

>-|TRBJ2-1|-|TRBV30|12
TGTGCCTGGAGTGTATCCGGGAACGAGCAGTTCTTC
CAWSVSGNEQFF
>many|TRBJ2-3|-|TRBV30|12
TGTGCCTGGAAAGGTCTAGCAGATACGCAGTATTTT
CAWKGLADTQYF
>many|TRBJ1-2|-|TRBV20-1|14
TGCAGTGCTCTACGACACGAAGATAACTATGGCTACACCTTC
CSALRHEDNYGYTF
>-|TRBJ2-7|-|TRBV7-2|13
TGTGCCAGCAGCCATCCGACTAGCTACGAGCAGTACTTC
CASSHPTSYEQYF
>-|TRBJ2-2|TRBD2|TRBV2|20
TGTGCCAGCATTTTAGGGCCGGGACTAGCGGGAGTTCAGGACACCGGGGAGCTGTTTTTT
CASILGPGLAGVQDTGELFF
>many|TRBJ1-4|TRBD1|TRBV12-3/TRBV12-4|18
TGTGCCAGCAGTATTGGACAGGGGCATACTACAACTAATGAAAAACTGTTTTTT
CASSIGQGHTTTNEKLFF
>many|TRBJ2-3|-|TRBV27|17
TGTGCCAGCAGTTTTTCAGGAGGAGGGGCTAGCACAGATACGCAGTATTTT
CASSFSGGGASTDTQYF
>many|TRBJ2-7|TRBD2|TRBV28|14
TGTGCCAGCAGGAGGCTAGCGGGGCTCTACGAGCAGTACTTC
CASRRLAGLYEQYF
>many|TRBJ2-3|-|TRBV5-1|15
TGCGCCAGCAGCTCACAGGGTTTCGGCACAGATACGCAGTATTTT
CASSSQGFGTDTQYF
>many|TRBJ2-5|TRBD2|TRBV7-8|15
TGTGCCAGCAGCTTAGAGGGACTAGCGGTAGAGACCCAGTACTTC
CASSLEGLAVETQYF
>many|TRBJ2-1|-|TRBV28|16
TGTGCCAGCAGTAAGGGGGGGCGCTCTTTGTCCAATGAGCAGTTCTTC
CASSKGGRSLSNEQFF
>-|TRBJ2-2|TRBD2|TRBV13|18
TGTGCCAGCAGCCGAAAGAAAACTAGCGGGAGTGGGGCCGGGGAGCTGTTTTTT
CASSRKKTSGSGAGELFF
>-|TRBJ1-5|TRBD1|TRBV19|13
TGTGCCAGTAGACAGGGGGCTAATCAGCCCCAGCATTTT
CASRQGANQPQHF
>many|TRBJ1-2|-|TRBV28|13
TGTGCCAGCAACGAGGGCTCTAACTATGGCTACACCTTC
CASNEGSNYGYTF
>-|TRBJ1-1|-|TRBV4-3|14
TGCGCCAGCAGCCAAGTTAGCACGAACACTGAAGCTTTCTTT
CASSQVSTNTEAFF
>-|TRBJ2-3|-|TRBV5-4|14
TGTGCCAGCACCTCGCGGCTAGCTGCAGATACGCAGTATTTT
CASTSRLAADTQYF
>many|TRBJ2-5|TRBD1|TRBV11-2|16
TGTGCCAGCAGCTTAGAGGGGCAGACAGGGGTAGAGACCCAGTACTTC
CASSLEGQTGVETQYF
>many|TRBJ2-7|TRBD2|TRBV7-8|15
TGTGCCAGCAGCGTCGGGACTAGCGGGGCCTACGAGCAGTACTTC
CASSVGTSGAYEQYF
>many|TRBJ2-1|-|TRBV20-1|15
TGCAGTGCCTTACGGGCGGGACTCTCCTACAATGAGCAGTTCTTC
CSALRAGLSYNEQFF
>-|TRBJ1-5|TRBD1|TRBV20-1|14
TGCAGTGGTATCAGGACAGGTGGAGATCAGCCCCAGCATTTT
CSGIRTGGDQPQHF
>-|TRBJ2-2|TRBD2|TRBV5-5|17
TGTGCCAGCAGGGCTAGCGGGAGGCTTGCTGCCACCGGGGAGCTGTTTTTT
CASRASGRLAATGELFF
>many|TRBJ1-1|TRBD1|TRBV12-3/TRBV12-4|15
TGTGCCAGCAGTCAAGGACAGGGACAGAACACTGAAGCTTTCTTT
CASSQGQGQNTEAFF
>many|TRBJ1-1|-|TRBV7-2|15
TGTGCCAGCAGCTTAGACTGGGACATAACCACTGAAGCTTTCTTT
CASSLDWDITTEAFF
>few|TRBJ2-7|-|TRBV27|14
TGTGCCAGCAGTTTGCTCTATGCGGCTTACGAGCAGTACTTC
CASSLLYAAYEQYF
>-|TRBJ2-3|TRBD2|TRBV5-1|16
TGCGCCAGCAGCTTCCCTCTAGCGGGAGAAGCAGATACGCAGTATTTT
CASSFPLAGEADTQYF
>-|TRBJ1-2|-|TRBV12-3/TRBV12-4|15
TGTGCCAGCAGTTTTTATGGGGGTAGAGACTATGGCTACACCTTC
CASSFYGGRDYGYTF
>many|TRBJ1-1|-|TRBV18|14
TGTGCCAGCTCACCCGGAGGGCTGAACACTGAAGCTTTCTTT
CASSPGGLNTEAFF
>many|TRBJ2-3|TRBD2|TRBV3-1|16
TGTGCCAGCAGTCCATTAGCGGGAGCTAGCACAGATACGCAGTATTTT
CASSPLAGASTDTQYF
>few|TRBJ1-5|TRBD1|TRBV7-9|15
TGTGCCAGCAGCAAAAGACAGGGGACCTATCAGCCCCAGCATTTT
CASSKRQGTYQPQHF
>-|TRBJ2-1|-|TRBV12-3/TRBV12-4|14
TGTGCCAGCAGTTTCACACATTCCTACAATGAGCAGTTCTTC
CASSFTHSYNEQFF
>few|TRBJ2-1|-|TRBV24-1|13
TGTGCCACCAGGGGCGAGGACTACAATGAGCAGTTCTTC
CATRGEDYNEQFF
>few|TRBJ2-7|-|TRBV10-3|12
TGTGCCATCAGTGGGAACAGAGGCGAGCAGTACTTC
CAISGNRGEQYF
>many|TRBJ2-4|TRBD1|TRBV11-2|17
TGTGCCAGCAGCTTAGATGGACAGGCGTTAGCCAAAAACATTCAGTACTTC
CASSLDGQALAKNIQYF
>-|TRBJ1-2|TRBD1|TRBV7-9|16
TGTGCCAGCAGCCCACAGACAGGGACTCCTAACTATGGCTACACCTTC
CASSPQTGTPNYGYTF
>-|TRBJ2-7|TRBD2|TRBV3-1|15
TGTGCCAGCAGCCAAGCGGCGGCTAGCGGCTACGAGCAGTACTTC
CASSQAAASGYEQYF
>few|TRBJ2-7|-|TRBV14|13
TGTGCCAGCAGCCAGCACACGGCCTACGAGCAGTACTTC
CASSQHTAYEQYF
>-|TRBJ2-2|-|TRBV12-3/TRBV12-4|15
TGTGCCAGCGGGACCCTTGAACAGGACGCCGGGGAGCTGTTTTTT
CASGTLEQDAGELFF
>-|TRBJ1-5|-|TRBV6-1|16
TGTGCCAGCAGTGAGTACGTCAGCTTTAGCAATCAGCCCCAGCATTTT
CASSEYVSFSNQPQHF
>many|TRBJ2-5|TRBD1|TRBV27|14
TGTGCCAGCAGTAACCGGGACAGCCAAGAGACCCAGTACTTC
CASSNRDSQETQYF
>-|TRBJ1-2|TRBD1|TRBV27|17
TGTGCCAGCAGACGCGGGACAGGGAAGTCGGGTAACTATGGCTACACCTTC
CASRRGTGKSGNYGYTF
>few|TRBJ2-5|TRBD1|TRBV24-1|16
TGTGCCACCAGTGATGCAGGGGGCCGGGACCAAGAGACCCAGTACTTC
CATSDAGGRDQETQYF
>-|TRBJ2-3|-|TRBV20-1|15
TGCAGTGCTTTTAAGCCAGGGGAGAGCACAGATACGCAGTATTTT
CSAFKPGESTDTQYF
>many|TRBJ2-7|-|TRBV3-2|12
TGTGCCAGCAGAACACTGGACTACGAGCAGTACTTC
CASRTLDYEQYF
>many|TRBJ2-7|TRBD2|TRBV28|16
TGTGCCAGCAGTGGCTCCTTCGCGGGAGGACGGTACGAGCAGTACTTC
CASSGSFAGGRYEQYF
>many|TRBJ2-7|-|TRBV2|13
TGTGCCAGCAGTGAAAGGCCCCTCTACGAGCAGTACTTC
CASSERPLYEQYF
>many|TRBJ1-5|-|TRBV12-3/TRBV12-4|17
TGTGCCAGCAGTTTGGGGGGTTTGTTGACACTCAATCAGCCCCAGCATTTT
CASSLGGLLTLNQPQHF
>many|TRBJ1-2|TRBD1|TRBV3-1|14
TGTGCCAGCGGTGGGACAGGGCGGCCCTATGGCTACACCTTC
CASGGTGRPYGYTF
>many|TRBJ2-1|-|TRBV18|14
TGTGCCAGCTCACCGATTGAAGGGGCGGGCGAGCAGTTCTTC
CASSPIEGAGEQFF
>few|TRBJ2-5|-|TRBV19|16
TGTGCCAGTAGTATGCGGACGCCGGGTTCAGGGGAGACCCAGTACTTC
CASSMRTPGSGETQYF
>-|TRBJ2-1|-|TRBV24-1|12
TGTGCCACCAGTGATCGCCGGGACGCGCAGTTCTTC
CATSDRRDAQFF
>-|TRBJ2-7|TRBD2|TRBV7-8|15
TGTGCCAGCAGCTTAGGTGGGAGGGTCCCCTACGAGCAGTACTTC
CASSLGGRVPYEQYF
>many|TRBJ2-7|-|TRBV6-1|15
TGTGCCAGCACCCGAGTACGCCCAGGAACCTACGAGCAGTACTTC
CASTRVRPGTYEQYF
>many|TRBJ2-3|TRBD2|TRBV6-2/TRBV6-3|17
TGTGCCAGCAGTTACCTCCCACTAGCGGGAGTTTTAGATACGCAGTATTTT
CASSYLPLAGVLDTQYF
>few|TRBJ2-7|TRBD1|TRBV19|15
TGTGCCAGTAGTCCCGGGACAGGGCGTAACTACGAGCAGTACTTC
CASSPGTGRNYEQYF
>few|TRBJ2-1|TRBD2|TRBV6-1|13
TGTGCCAGCAGCCTTACTAGCGCAAATGAGCAGTTCTTC
CASSLTSANEQFF
>many|TRBJ1-5|-|TRBV28|21
TGTGCCAGCAGTTCTACTGGGCAGATGGACTACAGGGCTAGACGCAATCAGCCCCAGCATTTT
CASSSTGQMDYRARRNQPQHF
>few|TRBJ2-3|-|TRBV15|14
TGTGCCACCAGCAGAGATACCCGCACAGATACGCAGTATTTT
CATSRDTRTDTQYF